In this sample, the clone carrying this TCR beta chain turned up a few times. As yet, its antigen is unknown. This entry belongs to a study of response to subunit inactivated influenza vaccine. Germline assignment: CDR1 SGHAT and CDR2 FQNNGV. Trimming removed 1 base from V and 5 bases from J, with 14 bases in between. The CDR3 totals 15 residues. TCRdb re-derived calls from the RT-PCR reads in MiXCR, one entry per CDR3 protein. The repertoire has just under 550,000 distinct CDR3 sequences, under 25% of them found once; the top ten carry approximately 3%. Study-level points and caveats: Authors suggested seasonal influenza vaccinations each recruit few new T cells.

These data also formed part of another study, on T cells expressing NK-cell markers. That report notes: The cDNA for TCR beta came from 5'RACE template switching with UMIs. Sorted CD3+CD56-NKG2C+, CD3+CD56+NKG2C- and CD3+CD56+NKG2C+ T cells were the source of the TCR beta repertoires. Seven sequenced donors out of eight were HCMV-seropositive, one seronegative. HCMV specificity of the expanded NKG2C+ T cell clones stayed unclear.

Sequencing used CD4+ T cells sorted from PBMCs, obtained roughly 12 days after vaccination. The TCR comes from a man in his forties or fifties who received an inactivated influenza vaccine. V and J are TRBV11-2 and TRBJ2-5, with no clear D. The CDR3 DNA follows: TGTGCCAGCAGCTTAGGCAGTTTCCAACCGGAGACCCAGTACTTC. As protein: CASSLGSFQPETQYF.